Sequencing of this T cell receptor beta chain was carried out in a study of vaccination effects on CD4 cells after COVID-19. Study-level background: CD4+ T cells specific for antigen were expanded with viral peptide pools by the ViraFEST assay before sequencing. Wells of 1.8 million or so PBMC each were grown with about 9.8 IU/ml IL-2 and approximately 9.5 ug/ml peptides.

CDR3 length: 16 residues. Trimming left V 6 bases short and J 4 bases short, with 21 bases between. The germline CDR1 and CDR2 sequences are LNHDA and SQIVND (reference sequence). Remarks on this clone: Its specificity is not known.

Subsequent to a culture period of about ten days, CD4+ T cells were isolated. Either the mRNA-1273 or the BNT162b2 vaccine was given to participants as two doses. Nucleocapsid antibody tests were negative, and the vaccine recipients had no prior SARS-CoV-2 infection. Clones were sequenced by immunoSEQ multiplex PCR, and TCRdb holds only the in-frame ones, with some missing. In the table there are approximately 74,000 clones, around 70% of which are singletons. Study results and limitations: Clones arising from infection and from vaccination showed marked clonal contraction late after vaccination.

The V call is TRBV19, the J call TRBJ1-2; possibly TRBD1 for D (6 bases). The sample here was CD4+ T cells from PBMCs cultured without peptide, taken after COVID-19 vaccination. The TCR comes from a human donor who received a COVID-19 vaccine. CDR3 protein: CASSSDRNRLTYGYTF. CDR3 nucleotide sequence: TGTGCCAGTAGCTCAGACAGGAACCGACTTACCTATGGCTACACCTTC.